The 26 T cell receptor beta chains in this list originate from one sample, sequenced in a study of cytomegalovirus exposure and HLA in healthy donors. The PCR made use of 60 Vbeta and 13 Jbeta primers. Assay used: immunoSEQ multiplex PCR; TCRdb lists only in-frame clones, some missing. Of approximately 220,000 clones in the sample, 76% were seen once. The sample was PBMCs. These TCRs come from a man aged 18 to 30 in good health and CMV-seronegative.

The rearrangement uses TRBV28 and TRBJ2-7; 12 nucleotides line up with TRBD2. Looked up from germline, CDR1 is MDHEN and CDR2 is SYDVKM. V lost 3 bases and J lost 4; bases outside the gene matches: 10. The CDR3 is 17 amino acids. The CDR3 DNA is TGTGCCAGCAGTTTGGCCCCCCTAGCGGGAGGGCCATACGAGCAGTACTTC. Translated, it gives CASSLAPLAGGPYEQYF. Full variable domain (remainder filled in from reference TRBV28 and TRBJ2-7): DVKVTQSSRYLVKRTGEKVFLECVQDMDHENMFWYRQDPGLGLRLIYFSYDVKMKEKGDIPEGYSVSREKKERFSLILESASTNQTSMYLCASSLAPLAGGPYEQYFGPGTRLTVT.

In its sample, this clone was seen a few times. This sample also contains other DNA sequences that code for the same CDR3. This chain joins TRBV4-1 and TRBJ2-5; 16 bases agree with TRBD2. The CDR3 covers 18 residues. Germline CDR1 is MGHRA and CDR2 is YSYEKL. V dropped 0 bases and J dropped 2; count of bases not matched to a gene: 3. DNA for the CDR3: TGCGCCAGCAGCCAAGATTTGGGACTAGCGGGAGGGCAAGAGACCCAGTACTTC. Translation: CASSQDLGLAGGQETQYF.

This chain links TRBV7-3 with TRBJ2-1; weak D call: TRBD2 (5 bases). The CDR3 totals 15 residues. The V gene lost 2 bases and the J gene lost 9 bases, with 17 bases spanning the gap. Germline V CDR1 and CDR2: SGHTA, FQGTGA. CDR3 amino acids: CASSLLSSGGGEQFF. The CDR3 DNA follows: TGTGCCAGCAGCTTACTTTCTAGTGGAGGAGGTGAGCAGTTCTTC.

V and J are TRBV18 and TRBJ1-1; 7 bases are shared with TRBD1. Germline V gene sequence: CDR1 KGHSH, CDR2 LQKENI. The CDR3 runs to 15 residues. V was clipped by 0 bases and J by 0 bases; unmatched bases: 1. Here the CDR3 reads CASSPPGQMNTEAFF. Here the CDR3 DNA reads TGTGCCAGCTCACCACCGGGACAGATGAACACTGAAGCTTTCTTT. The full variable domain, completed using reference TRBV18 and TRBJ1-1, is NAGVMQNPRHLVRRRGQEARLRCSPMKGHSHVYWYRQLPEEGLKFMVYLQKENIIDESGMPKERFSAEFPKEGPSILRIQQVVRGDSAAYFCASSPPGQMNTEAFFGQGTRLTVV.

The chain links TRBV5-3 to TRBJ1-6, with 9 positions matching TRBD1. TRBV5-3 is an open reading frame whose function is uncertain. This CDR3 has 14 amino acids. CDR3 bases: TGTGCTACGACACAGGGGGCTCGGAATTCACCCCTCCACTTT. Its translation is CATTQGARNSPLHF.

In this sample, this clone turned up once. As DNA, the CDR3 is TGTGCCAGCAGCTCCCGGACTAGCGGGAGGGGCTATGAGCAGTTCTTC. The encoded protein is CASSSRTSGRGYEQFF. The rearrangement links TRBV13 to TRBJ2-1; 15 bases line up with TRBD2. The CDR3 runs 16 residues. V was pared by 4 bases and J by 8 bases, with 6 bases of the junction left unmatched. Germline values: CDR1 PRHDT, CDR2 FYEKMQ (reference sequence).

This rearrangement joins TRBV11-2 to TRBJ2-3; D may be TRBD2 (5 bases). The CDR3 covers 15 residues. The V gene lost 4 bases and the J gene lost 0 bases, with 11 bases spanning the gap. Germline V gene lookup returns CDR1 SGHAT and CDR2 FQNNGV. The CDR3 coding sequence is TGTGCCAGCAGCTCGGGGATTGGCAGCACAGATACGCAGTATTTT. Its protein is CASSSGIGSTDTQYF.

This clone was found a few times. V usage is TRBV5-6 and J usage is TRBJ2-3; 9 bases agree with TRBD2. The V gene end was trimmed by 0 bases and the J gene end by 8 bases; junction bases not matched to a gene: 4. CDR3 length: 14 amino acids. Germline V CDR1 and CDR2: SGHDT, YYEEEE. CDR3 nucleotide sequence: TGTGCCAGCAGCTTGGGACTAGCGGTTTCTACGCAGTATTTT. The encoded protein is CASSLGLAVSTQYF.

CDR3 in amino acids: CSALVAYEQYF. The DNA for the CDR3 is TGCAGCGCCCTGGTCGCGTACGAGCAGTACTTC. This chain joins TRBV29-1 and TRBJ2-7, with D unresolved. This CDR3 region has 11 residues. CDR1 and CDR2 (germline): SQVTM, ANQGSEA. Trimming removed 7 bases at V and 4 bases at J, with 11 bases between.

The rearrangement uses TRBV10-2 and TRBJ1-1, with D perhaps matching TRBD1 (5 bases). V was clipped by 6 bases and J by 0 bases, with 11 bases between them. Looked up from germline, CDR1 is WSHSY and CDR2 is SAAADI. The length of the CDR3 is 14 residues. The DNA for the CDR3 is TGCGCCAGCAGAGAGGCAGGGATGAACACTGAAGCTTTCTTT. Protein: CASREAGMNTEAFF.

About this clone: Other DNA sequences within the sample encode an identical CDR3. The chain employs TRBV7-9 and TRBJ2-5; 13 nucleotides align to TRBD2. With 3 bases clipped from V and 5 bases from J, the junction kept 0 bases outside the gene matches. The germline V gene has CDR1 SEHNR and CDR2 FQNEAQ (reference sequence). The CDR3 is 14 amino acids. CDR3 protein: CASSLTSGRETQYF. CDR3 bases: TGTGCCAGCAGCTTGACTAGCGGGAGGGAGACCCAGTACTTC.

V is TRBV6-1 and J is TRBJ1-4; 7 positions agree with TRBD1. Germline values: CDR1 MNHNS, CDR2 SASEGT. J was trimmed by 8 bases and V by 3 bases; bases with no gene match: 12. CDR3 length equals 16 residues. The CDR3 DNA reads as TGTGCCAGCAGTGACCCACCCACAGGGGTGAAGGAAAAACTGTTTTTT. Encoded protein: CASSDPPTGVKEKLFF.

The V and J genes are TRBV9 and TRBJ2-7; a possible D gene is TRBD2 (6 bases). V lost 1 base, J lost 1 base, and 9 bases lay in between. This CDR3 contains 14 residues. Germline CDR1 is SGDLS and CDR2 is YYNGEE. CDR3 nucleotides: TGTGCCAGCAGCGTAAGTAGCGGATCCTACGAGCAGTACTTC. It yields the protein CASSVSSGSYEQYF.

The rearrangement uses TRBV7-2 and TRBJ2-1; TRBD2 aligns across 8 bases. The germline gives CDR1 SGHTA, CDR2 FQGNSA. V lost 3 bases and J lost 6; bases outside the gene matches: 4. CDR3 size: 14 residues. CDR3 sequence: CASSFTGGPNEQFF. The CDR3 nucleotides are TGTGCCAGCAGCTTTACGGGAGGGCCCAATGAGCAGTTCTTC.

CDR3 residues: CSVVLGRVPESDGYTF. CDR3 in DNA: TGCAGCGTTGTATTAGGCCGGGTCCCCGAGAGCGATGGCTACACCTTC. The rearrangement uses TRBV29-1 and TRBJ1-2; the D is unclear. The CDR3 is made up of 16 amino acids. With 4 bases removed from V and 6 bases from J, the gap between germline ends came to 24 bases. Germline V gene sequence: CDR1 SQVTM, CDR2 ANQGSEA.

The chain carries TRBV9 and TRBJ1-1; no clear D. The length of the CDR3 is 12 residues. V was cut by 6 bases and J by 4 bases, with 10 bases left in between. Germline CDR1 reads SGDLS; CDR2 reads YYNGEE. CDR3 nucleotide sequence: TGTGCCAGCACTCCAACCGGCACTGAAGCTTTCTTT. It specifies CASTPTGTEAFF.

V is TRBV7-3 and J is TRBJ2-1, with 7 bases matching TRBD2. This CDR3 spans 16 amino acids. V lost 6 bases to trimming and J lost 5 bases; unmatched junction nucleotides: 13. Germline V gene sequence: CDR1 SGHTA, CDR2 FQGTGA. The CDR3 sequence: CASSSRASGADNEQFF. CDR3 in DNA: TGTGCCAGCAGTTCTCGTGCGAGCGGGGCTGACAATGAGCAGTTCTTC.

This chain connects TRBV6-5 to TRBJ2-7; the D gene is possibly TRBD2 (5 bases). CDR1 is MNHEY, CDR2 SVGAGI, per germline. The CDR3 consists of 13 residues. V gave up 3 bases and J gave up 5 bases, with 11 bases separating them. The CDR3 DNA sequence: TGTGCCAGCAGTTATGGGAGTATGGACGAGCAGTACTTC. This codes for CASSYGSMDEQYF.

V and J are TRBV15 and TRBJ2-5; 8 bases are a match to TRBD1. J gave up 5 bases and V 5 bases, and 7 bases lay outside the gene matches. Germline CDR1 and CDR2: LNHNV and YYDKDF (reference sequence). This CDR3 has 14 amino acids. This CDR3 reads CATSGTRDRETQYF. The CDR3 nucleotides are TGTGCCACCAGCGGGACCCGGGACAGGGAGACCCAGTACTTC. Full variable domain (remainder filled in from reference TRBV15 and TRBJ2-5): DAMVIQNPRYQVTQFGKPVTLSCSQTLNHNVMYWYQQKSSQAPKLLFHYYDKDFNNEADTPDNFQSRRPNTSFCFLDIRSPGLGDTAMYLCATSGTRDRETQYFGPGTRLLVL.

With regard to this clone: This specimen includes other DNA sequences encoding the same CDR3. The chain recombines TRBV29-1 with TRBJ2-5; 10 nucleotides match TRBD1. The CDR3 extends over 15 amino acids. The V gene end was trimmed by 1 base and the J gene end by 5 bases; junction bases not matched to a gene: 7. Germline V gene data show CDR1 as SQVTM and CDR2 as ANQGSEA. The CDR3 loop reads CSVEGVGTGEETQYF. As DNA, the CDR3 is TGCAGCGTTGAAGGGGTCGGGACAGGGGAGGAGACCCAGTACTTC.

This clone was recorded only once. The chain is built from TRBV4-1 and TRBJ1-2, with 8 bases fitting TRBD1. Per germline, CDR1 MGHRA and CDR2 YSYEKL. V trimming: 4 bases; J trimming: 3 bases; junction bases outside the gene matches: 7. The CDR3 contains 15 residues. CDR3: CASSREQGGDYGYTF. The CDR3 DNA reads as TGCGCCAGCAGCCGAGAACAGGGGGGGGACTATGGCTACACCTTC.

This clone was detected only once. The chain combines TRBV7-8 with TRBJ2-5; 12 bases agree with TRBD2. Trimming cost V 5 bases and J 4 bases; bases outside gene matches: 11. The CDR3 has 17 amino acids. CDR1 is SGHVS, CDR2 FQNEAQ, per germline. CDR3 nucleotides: TGTGCCAGCAGCCGACTAGCGGGAGACAGGTGGGCAGAGACCCAGTACTTC. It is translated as CASSRLAGDRWAETQYF. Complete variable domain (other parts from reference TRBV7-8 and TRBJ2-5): GAGVSQSPRYKVAKRGQDVALRCDPISGHVSLFWYQQALGQGPEFLTYFQNEAQLDKSGLPSDRFFAERPEGSVSTLKIQRTQQEDSAVYLCASSRLAGDRWAETQYFGPGTRLLVL.

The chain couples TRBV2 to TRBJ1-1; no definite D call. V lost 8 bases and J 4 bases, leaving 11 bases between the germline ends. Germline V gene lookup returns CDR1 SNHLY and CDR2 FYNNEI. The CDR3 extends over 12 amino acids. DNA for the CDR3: TGTGCCAGCTCCCGGGAGAGCACTGAAGCTTTCTTT. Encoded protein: CASSRESTEAFF.

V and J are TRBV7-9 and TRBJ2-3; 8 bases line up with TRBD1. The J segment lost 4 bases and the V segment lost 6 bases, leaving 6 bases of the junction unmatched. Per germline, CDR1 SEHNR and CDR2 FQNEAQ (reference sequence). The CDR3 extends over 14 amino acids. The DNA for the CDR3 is TGTGCCAGCAGGGGGACAGGTCTCCCAGATACGCAGTATTTT. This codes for CASRGTGLPDTQYF.

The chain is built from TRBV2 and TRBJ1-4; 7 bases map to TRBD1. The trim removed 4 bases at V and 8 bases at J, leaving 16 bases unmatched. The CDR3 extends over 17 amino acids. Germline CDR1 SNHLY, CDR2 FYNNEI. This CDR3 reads CASSAYQTGVVGEKLFF. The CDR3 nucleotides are TGTGCCAGCAGTGCATATCAAACAGGGGTAGTTGGGGAAAAACTGTTTTTT.

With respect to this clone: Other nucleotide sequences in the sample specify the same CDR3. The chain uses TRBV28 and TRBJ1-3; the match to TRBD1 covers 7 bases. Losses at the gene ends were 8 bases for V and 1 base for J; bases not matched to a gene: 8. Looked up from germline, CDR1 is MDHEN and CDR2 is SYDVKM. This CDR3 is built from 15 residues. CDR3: CASAMGQPSGNTIYF. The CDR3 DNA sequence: TGTGCCAGCGCCATGGGACAGCCGTCTGGAAACACCATATATTTT.